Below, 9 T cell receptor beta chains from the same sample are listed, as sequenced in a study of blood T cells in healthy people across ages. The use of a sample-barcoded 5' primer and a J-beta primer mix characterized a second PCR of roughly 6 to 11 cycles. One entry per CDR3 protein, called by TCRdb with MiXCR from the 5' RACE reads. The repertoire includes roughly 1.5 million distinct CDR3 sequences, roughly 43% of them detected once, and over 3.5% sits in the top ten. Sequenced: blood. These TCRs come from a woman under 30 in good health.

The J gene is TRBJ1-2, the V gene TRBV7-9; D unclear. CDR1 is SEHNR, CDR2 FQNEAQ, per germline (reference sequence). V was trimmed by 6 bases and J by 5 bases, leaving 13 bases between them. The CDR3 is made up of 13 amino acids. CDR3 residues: CASSGRAEYGYTF. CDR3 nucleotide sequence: TGTGCCAGCAGTGGGCGGGCTGAGTATGGCTACACCTTC.

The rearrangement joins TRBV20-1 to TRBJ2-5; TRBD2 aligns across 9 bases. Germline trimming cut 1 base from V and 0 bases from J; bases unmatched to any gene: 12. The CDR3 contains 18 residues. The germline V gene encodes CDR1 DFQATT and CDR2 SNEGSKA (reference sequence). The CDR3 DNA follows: TGCAGTGCTAGAGTATGGCGGGAGGGCCGGGGGTACCAAGAGACCCAGTACTTC. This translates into CSARVWREGRGYQETQYF.

CDR3 coding DNA: TGCGCCAGCAGTGAGCCAGCGGGGGGGTCCTACGAGCAGTACTTC. This sequence encodes CASSEPAGGSYEQYF. This rearrangement joins TRBV10-2 to TRBJ2-7; TRBD2 matches at 10 bases. This CDR3 is built from 15 residues. The junction had 2 bases not matched to a gene; V was cut back by 2 bases and J by 1 base. Germline CDR1 and CDR2: WSHSY and SAAADI.

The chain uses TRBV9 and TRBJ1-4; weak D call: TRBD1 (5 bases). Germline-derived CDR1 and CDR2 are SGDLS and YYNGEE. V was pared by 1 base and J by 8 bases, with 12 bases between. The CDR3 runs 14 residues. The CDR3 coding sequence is TGTGCCAGCAGCGTACAGGGTGGTTACGAAAAACTGTTTTTT. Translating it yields CASSVQGGYEKLFF.

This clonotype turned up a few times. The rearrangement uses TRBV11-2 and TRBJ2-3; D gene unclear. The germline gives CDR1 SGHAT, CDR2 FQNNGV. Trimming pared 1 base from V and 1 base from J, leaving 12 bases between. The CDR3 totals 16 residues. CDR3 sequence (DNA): TGTGCCAGCAGCTTAGTTGCGGATCACCGCACAGATACGCAGTATTTT. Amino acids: CASSLVADHRTDTQYF.

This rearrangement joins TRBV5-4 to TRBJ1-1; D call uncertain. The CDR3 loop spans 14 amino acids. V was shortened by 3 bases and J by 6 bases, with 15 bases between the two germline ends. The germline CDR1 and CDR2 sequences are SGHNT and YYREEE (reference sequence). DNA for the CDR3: TGTGCCAGCAGCTCTAAGCGGGAGCTCCCTGAAGCTTTCTTT. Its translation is CASSSKRELPEAFF.

The CDR3 sequence is CASSPGGLPKFTDTQYF. CDR3 DNA sequence: TGTGCCAGCAGCCCCGGGGGACTACCGAAGTTCACAGATACGCAGTATTTT. This chain links TRBV12-3 or TRBV12-4 with TRBJ2-3, with TRBD2 matching over 7 bases. The junction had 14 bases not matched to a gene; V was cut back by 6 bases and J by 2 bases. The CDR3 runs to 17 residues.

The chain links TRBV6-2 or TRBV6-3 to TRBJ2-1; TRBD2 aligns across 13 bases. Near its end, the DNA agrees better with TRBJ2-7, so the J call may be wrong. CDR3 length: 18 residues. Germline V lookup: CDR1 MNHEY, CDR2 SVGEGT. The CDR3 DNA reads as TGTGCCAGCAGCCCTGTCCTAACTAGCGGGAGGGGCCACAATGAGCAGTACTTC. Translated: CASSPVLTSGRGHNEQYF.

The chain's CDR3 is CASSYSSRQETQYF. The CDR3, as DNA: TGTGCCAGCAGTTACTCGTCCAGGCAAGAGACCCAGTACTTC. This sequence joins TRBV6-2 or TRBV6-3 and TRBJ2-5; the D is unclear. The CDR3 covers 14 residues. V lost 0 bases and J lost 2, with 7 bases in between. Germline V gene sequence: CDR1 MNHEY, CDR2 SVGEGT.